These 11 T cell receptor beta chains originate from one sample sequenced in a study of T cell repertoires in cytomegalovirus infection (dated by TCRdb to the late 2010s). Data came from an Illumina HiSeq 1500. Starting from the raw public reads, TCRdb applied fastp trimming at Q25, assembled clones with MiXCR and retained in-frame beta chains. Each CDR3 protein gets just one entry, which takes the most common genes and DNA from the rows behind it. In this sample the table shows fewer than 400,000 distinct CDR3 sequences, approximately 18% of which occur a single time. The ten largest make up around 10% of the sample. The sample consisted of PBMCs. All receptors come from a human donor in good health (CMV status not recorded). Some clones in this sample may be carry-over from other donors' samples.

V gene TRBV11-3 combines with J gene TRBJ2-7, with 7 bases fitting TRBD2. The germline CDR1 and CDR2 sequences are SGHNT and YENEEA. Losses at the gene ends were 3 bases for V and 6 bases for J; bases not matched to a gene: 5. The CDR3 runs 13 residues. CDR3: CASSLSGGTEQYF. In DNA, the CDR3 is TGTGCCAGCAGCTTGTCCGGGGGGACCGAGCAGTACTTC.

This clonotype turned up a few times. The rearrangement joins TRBV12-3 or TRBV12-4 to TRBJ2-1, with 8 bases that match TRBD1. The CDR3 length is 15 residues. The ends lost 7 bases at V and 4 bases at J; junction bases unmatched: 9. The CDR3 loop reads CASKFSGGPYNEQFF. The CDR3 DNA reads as TGTGCCAGCAAATTTTCAGGGGGCCCTTACAATGAGCAGTTCTTC.

This clonotype was detected a few times. This chain links TRBV9 with TRBJ1-6; tentatively, D is TRBD1 (6 bases). Trimming removed 3 bases at V and 9 bases at J, with 16 bases between. The CDR3 totals 15 residues. Germline CDR1 reads SGDLS; CDR2 reads YYNGEE. The CDR3 protein is CASSGRQAEGSPLHF. CDR3 nucleotides: TGTGCCAGCAGCGGCAGACAGGCTGAGGGTTCACCCCTCCACTTT.

The chain carries TRBV12-3 or TRBV12-4 and TRBJ1-6; 8 nucleotides agree with TRBD1. Unmatched junction bases numbered 20, after V lost 7 bases and J lost 9 bases. This CDR3 region has 18 residues. The DNA of the CDR3 is TGTGCCAGCACCGTCGGAACGACAGGGGAGGTGTGGGTTTCACCCCTCCACTTT. Protein: CASTVGTTGEVWVSPLHF.

The chain couples TRBV2 to TRBJ2-1; D is perhaps TRBD2 (5 bases). The CDR3 covers 14 residues. Per the germline V gene, CDR1 is SNHLY and CDR2 is FYNNEI. V gave up 6 bases and J gave up 0 bases, with 9 bases separating them. In DNA, the CDR3 is TGTGCCAGCAGGGCACTAGTCTCCTACAATGAGCAGTTCTTC. This translates into CASRALVSYNEQFF.

This chain connects TRBV6-2 or TRBV6-3 to TRBJ1-1; D unresolved. Germline-derived CDR1 and CDR2 are MNHEY and SVGEGT. This CDR3 is built from 13 residues. The ends were cut back, 5 bases at V and 0 bases at J, with 7 bases in the middle. For the CDR3, the DNA is TGTGCCAGCAGTATACTGCTGAACACTGAAGCTTTCTTT. Protein: CASSILLNTEAFF.

This sequence joins TRBV2 and TRBJ2-4; no firm D call. The germline V and J ends were trimmed by 6 bases and 7 bases, with 7 bases remaining between them. Germline CDR1 is SNHLY and CDR2 is FYNNEI. CDR3 length equals 11 residues. CDR3 sequence: CASRDKNIQYF. The CDR3 DNA is TGTGCCAGCAGAGATAAGAACATTCAGTACTTC.

The chain has TRBV4-2 and TRBJ2-7; 10 bases fit TRBD1. CDR3 size: 16 residues. The junction had 6 bases not matched to a gene; V was cut back by 4 bases and J by 0 bases. Germline V gives CDR1 LGHNA, CDR2 YNFKEQ. CDR3 region: CASSPSDRGSSYEQYF. The DNA of the CDR3 is TGTGCCAGCAGCCCTTCGGACAGGGGGAGCTCCTACGAGCAGTACTTC.

The rearrangement links TRBV10-3 to TRBJ2-7; D call uncertain. The V and J ends lost 3 bases and 2 bases respectively, with 5 bases between them. Germline-derived CDR1 and CDR2 are ENHRY and SYGVKD. The CDR3 totals 12 residues. CDR3 nucleotide sequence: TGTGCCATCAGTGATCCTCCCTACGAGCAGTACTTC. Its translation: CAISDPPYEQYF.

V gene TRBV5-6 combines with J gene TRBJ2-1; 9 bases agree with TRBD2. Looked up from germline, CDR1 is SGHDT and CDR2 is YYEEEE. This CDR3 is 18 amino acids long. The V and J ends lost 0 bases and 7 bases, in that order; junction bases with no gene match: 14. As DNA, the CDR3 is TGTGCCAGCAGCTTGGCTAAAAATAGCGGGAGTGCGGGGAATGAGCAGTTCTTC. Translation gives CASSLAKNSGSAGNEQFF.

This clonotype was seen repeatedly, ten times or more. The genes are TRBV6-1 and TRBJ2-7, with D perhaps assigned TRBD1 or TRBD2 (5 bases each). This CDR3 is built from 17 residues. Germline V gene sequence: CDR1 MNHNS, CDR2 SASEGT. The ends were cut back, 6 bases at V and 7 bases at J, with 28 bases in the middle. For the CDR3, the DNA is TGTGCCAGCAGCGACCAGGTCCCCGGGACGGGGAGAGGGGAGCAGTACTTC. The encoded protein is CASSDQVPGTGRGEQYF.